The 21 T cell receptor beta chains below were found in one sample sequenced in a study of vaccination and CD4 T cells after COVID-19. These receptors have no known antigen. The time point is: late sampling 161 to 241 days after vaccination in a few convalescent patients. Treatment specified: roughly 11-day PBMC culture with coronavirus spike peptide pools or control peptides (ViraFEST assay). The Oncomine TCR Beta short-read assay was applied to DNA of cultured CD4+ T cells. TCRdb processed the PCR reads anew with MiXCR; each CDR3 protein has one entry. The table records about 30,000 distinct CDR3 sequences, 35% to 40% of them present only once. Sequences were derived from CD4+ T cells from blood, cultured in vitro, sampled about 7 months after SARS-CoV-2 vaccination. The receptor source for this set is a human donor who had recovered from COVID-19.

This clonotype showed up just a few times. The CDR3 DNA sequence: TGTGCCAGCAGTACGGCGCGCGGGAGGGCCGCAGATACGCAGTATTTT. Translated, it gives CASSTARGRAADTQYF. The V and J genes are TRBV6-2 or TRBV6-3 and TRBJ2-3; TRBD2 agrees at 9 bases. After removal of 5 bases from V and 4 bases from J, the junction contained 10 bases not matched to a gene. CDR1 is MNHEY, CDR2 SVGEGT, per germline. The CDR3 is made up of 16 amino acids.

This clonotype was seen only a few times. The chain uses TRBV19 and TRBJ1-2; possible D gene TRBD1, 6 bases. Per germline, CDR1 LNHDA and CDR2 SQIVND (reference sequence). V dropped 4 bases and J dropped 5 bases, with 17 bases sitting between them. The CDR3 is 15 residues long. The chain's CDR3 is CASSNRDTSRYGYTF. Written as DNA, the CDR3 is TGTGCCAGTAGTAACCGGGACACCTCGAGGTATGGCTACACCTTC.

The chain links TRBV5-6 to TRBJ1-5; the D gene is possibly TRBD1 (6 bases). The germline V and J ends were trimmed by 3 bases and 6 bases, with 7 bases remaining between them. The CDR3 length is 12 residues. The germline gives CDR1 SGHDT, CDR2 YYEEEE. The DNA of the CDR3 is TGTGCCAGCAGCTCGGACAGTCAGCCCCAGCATTTT. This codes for CASSSDSQPQHF.

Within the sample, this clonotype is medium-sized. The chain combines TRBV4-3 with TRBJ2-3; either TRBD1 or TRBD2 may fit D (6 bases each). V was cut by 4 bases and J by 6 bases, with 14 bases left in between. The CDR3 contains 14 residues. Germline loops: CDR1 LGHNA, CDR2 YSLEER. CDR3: CASSPEGGWDTQYF. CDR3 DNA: TGCGCCAGCAGCCCCGAGGGGGGTTGGGATACGCAGTATTTT.

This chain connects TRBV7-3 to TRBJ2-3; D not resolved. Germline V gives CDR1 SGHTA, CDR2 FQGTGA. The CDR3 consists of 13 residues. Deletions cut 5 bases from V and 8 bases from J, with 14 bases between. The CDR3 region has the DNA TGTGCCAGCAGCCCTTCCCCAAGCGCTACGCAGTATTTT. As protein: CASSPSPSATQYF.

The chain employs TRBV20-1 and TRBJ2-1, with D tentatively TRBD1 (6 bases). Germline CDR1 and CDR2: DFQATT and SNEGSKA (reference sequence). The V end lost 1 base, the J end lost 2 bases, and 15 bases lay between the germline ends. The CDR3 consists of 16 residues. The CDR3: CSARVSEGVPYNEQFF. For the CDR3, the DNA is TGCAGTGCTAGAGTTTCCGAGGGGGTTCCCTACAATGAGCAGTTCTTC.

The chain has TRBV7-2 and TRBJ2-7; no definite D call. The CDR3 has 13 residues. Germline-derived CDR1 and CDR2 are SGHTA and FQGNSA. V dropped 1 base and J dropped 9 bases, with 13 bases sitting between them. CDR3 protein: CASSLEGGSVQYF. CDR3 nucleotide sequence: TGTGCCAGCAGCTTAGAGGGCGGTTCTGTGCAGTACTTC.

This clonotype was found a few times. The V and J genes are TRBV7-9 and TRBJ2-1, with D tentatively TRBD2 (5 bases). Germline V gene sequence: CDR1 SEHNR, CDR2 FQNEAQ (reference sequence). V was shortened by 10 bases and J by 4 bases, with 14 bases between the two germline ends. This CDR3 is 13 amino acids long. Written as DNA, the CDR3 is TGTGCCACCCGAGGGCCTGGATACAATGAGCAGTTCTTC. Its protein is CATRGPGYNEQFF.

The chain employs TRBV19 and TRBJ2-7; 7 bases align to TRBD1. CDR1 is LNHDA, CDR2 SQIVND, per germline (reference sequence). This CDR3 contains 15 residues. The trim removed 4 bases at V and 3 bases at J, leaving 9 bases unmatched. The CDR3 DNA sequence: TGTGCCAGTAGTACTGGGGTACAGGGGTTCTACGAGCAGTACTTC. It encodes CASSTGVQGFYEQYF.

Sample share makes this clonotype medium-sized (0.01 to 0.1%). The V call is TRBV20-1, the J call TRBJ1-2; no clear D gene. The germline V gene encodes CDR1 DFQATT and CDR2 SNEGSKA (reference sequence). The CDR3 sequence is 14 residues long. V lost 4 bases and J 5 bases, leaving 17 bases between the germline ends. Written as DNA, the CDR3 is TGCAGTGCTACTAGACGCGCACTACAATATGGCTACACCTTC. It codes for CSATRRALQYGYTF.

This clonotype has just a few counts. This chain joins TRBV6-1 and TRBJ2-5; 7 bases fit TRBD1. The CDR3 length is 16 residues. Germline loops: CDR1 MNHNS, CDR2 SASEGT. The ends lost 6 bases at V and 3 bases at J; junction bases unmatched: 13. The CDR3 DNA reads TGTGCCAGCAGAGTACCCGACGGGGACAGAGAAGAGACCCAGTACTTC. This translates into CASRVPDGDREETQYF.

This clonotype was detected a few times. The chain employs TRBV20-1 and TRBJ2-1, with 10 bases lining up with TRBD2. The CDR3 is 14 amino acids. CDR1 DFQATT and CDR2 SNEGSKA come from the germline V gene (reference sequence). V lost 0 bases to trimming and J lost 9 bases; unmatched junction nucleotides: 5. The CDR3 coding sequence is TGCAGTGCTAGAGAGGGACTAGCGTTGGGTGAGCAGTTCTTC. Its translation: CSAREGLALGEQFF.

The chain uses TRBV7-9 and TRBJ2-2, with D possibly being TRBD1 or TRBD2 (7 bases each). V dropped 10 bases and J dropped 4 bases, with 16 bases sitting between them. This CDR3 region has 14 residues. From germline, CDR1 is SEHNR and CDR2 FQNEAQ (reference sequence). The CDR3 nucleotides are TGTGCCACCAAAGCCAGGGGGGGCACCGGGGAGCTGTTTTTT. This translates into CATKARGGTGELFF. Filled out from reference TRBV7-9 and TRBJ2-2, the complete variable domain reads DTGVSQNPRHKITKRGQNVTFRCDPISEHNRLYWYRQTLGQGPEFLTYFQNEAQLEKSRLLSDRFSAERPKGSFSTLEIQRTEQGDSAMYLCATKARGGTGELFFGEGSRLTVL.

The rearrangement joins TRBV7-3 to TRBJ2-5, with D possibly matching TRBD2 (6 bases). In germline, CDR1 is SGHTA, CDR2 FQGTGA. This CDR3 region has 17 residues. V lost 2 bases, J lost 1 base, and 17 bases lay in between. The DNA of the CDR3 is TGTGCCAGCAGCTTACGGGCCCCTGGACTAACCCAAGAGACCCAGTACTTC. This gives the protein CASSLRAPGLTQETQYF.

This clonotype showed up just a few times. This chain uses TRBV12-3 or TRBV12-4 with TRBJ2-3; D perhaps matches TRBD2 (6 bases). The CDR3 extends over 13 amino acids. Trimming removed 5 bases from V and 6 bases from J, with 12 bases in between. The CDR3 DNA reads TGTGCCAGCAGTCGGGAGAGTAGTGATACGCAGTATTTT. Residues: CASSRESSDTQYF.

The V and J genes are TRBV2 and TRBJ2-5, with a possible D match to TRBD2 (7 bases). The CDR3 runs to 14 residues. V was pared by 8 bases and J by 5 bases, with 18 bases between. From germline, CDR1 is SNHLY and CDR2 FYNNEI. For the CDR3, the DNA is TGTGCCAGCGGGGGAGGGGGGGCGCAGGAGACCCAGTACTTC. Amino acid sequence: CASGGGGAQETQYF.

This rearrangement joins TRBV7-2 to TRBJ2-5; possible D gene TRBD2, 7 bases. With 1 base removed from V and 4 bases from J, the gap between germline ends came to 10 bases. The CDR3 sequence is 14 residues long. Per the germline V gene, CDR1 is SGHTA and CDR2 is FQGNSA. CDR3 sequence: CASSLEGGGETQYF. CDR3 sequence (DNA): TGTGCCAGCAGCTTAGAAGGGGGGGGAGAGACCCAGTACTTC.

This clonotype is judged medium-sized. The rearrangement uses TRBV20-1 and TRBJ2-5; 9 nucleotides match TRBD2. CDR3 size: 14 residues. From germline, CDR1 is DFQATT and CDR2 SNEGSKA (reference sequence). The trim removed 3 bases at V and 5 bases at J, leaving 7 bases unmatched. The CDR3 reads CSASSAGGLETQYF. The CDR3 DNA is TGCAGTGCTAGTTCGGCGGGAGGGTTGGAGACCCAGTACTTC.

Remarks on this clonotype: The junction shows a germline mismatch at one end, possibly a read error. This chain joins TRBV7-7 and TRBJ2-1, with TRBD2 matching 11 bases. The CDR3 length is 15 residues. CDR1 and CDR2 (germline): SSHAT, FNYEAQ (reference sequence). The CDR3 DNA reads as TGTGCTAGCAGCCCGGGTAGCGGGGGGGGTAATGAGCAGTTCTTC. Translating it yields CASSPGSGGGNEQFF.

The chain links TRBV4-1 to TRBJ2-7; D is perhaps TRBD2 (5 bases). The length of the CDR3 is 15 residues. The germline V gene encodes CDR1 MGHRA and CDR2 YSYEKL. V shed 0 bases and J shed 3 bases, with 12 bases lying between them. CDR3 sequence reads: CASSQDPSGLYEQYF. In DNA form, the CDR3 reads TGCGCCAGCAGCCAAGATCCGTCCGGACTCTACGAGCAGTACTTC.

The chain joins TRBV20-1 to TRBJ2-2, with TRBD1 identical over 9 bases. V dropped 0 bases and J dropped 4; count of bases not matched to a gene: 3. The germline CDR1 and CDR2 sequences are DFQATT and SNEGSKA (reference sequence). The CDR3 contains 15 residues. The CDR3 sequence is CSARELDRGTGELFF. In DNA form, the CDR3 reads TGCAGTGCTAGAGAATTGGACAGGGGCACCGGGGAGCTGTTTTTT.